This is a list of T cell receptor beta chains from one sample in a study of cytomegalovirus exposure and HLA in healthy donors. Here immunoSEQ multiplex PCR was the method, and the copy in TCRdb shows in-frame clones only, minus some. The table shows fewer than 200,000 clones, with 60% to 85% occurring only once. The sample consisted of PBMCs. The receptor source for this set is a man between 35 and 55 years old in good health and CMV-seronegative. CDR3s include the opening cysteine and the closing phenylalanine or tryptophan. D genes are given only for firm matches. A row's size may be missing; if present it is once, few, many or a size class.

TRBJ2-5,once,15,TRBV30,TRBD1,CAWTSGQGVQETQYF,TGTGCCTGGACTTCTGGGCAGGGGGTTCAAGAGACCCAGTACTTC
TRBJ2-3,.,14,TRBV5-1,.,CASSLSGSTDTQYF,TGCGCCAGCAGCTTGTCAGGGAGCACAGATACGCAGTATTTT
TRBJ2-2,.,16,TRBV19,TRBD1,CASSMAGQGKAGELFF,TGTGCCAGTAGTATGGCGGGACAGGGGAAGGCCGGGGAGCTGTTTTTT
TRBJ2-6,.,16,TRBV27,.,CASSRKGVSGANVLTF,TGTGCCAGCAGTCGGAAGGGGGTCTCTGGGGCCAACGTCCTGACTTTC
TRBJ2-1,.,18,TRBV4-3,.,CASSQVWLALSSYNEQFF,TGCGCCAGCAGCCAAGTATGGCTAGCCCTAAGCTCCTACAATGAGCAGTTCTTC
TRBJ1-2,.,13,TRBV6-5,TRBD1,CASSRTTGVGYTF,TGTGCCAGCAGCCGAACCACAGGGGTTGGCTACACCTTC
TRBJ1-2,.,15,TRBV14,.,CASSQSIGAYYGYTF,TGTGCCAGCAGCCAAAGTATAGGGGCCTACTATGGCTACACCTTC
TRBJ2-5,few,12,TRBV10-1,.,CASSESRETQYF,TGCGCCAGCAGTGAGTCTAGAGAGACCCAGTACTTC
TRBJ2-5,few,18,TRBV9,TRBD2,CASSPGWSGRAREETQYF,TGTGCCAGCAGCCCAGGATGGAGCGGGAGGGCCAGAGAAGAGACCCAGTACTTC
TRBJ2-7,few,11,TRBV30,.,CAWSPRSEQYF,TGTGCCTGGAGTCCCAGATCCGAGCAGTACTTC
TRBJ1-2,.,13,TRBV5-1,TRBD1,CASSRDRGYGYTF,TGCGCCAGCAGCCGGGACAGGGGTTATGGCTACACCTTC
TRBJ2-1,.,12,TRBV5-8,.,CASSGPLNEQFF,TGTGCCAGCAGCGGTCCTCTAAATGAGCAGTTCTTC
TRBJ2-7,.,13,TRBV6-6,.,CASSSRLGAAQYF,TGTGCCAGCAGTTCCAGACTGGGGGCGGCGCAGTACTTC
TRBJ2-5,.,14,TRBV5-1,TRBD1,CASSWGQGGETQYF,TGCGCCAGCAGCTGGGGACAGGGTGGGGAGACCCAGTACTTC
TRBJ1-2,.,13,TRBV10-3,TRBD1,CAISEGTDYGYTF,TGTGCCATCAGTGAAGGGACAGACTATGGCTACACCTTC
TRBJ1-5,few,15,TRBV4-3,.,CASSQDRLLNQPQHF,TGCGCCAGCAGCCAAGATCGGTTACTTAATCAGCCCCAGCATTTT
TRBJ2-1,once,15,TRBV11-3,TRBD2,CASSFTGRAYNEQFF,TGTGCCAGCAGCTTCACCGGGAGGGCCTACAATGAGCAGTTCTTC
TRBJ2-5,.,14,TRBV6-4,TRBD2,CASIVGLAKETQYF,TGTGCCAGCATTGTAGGACTAGCGAAAGAGACCCAGTACTTC
TRBJ1-6,.,14,TRBV5-1,.,CASSLAGDNSPLHF,TGCGCCAGCAGCTTGGCGGGGGATAATTCACCCCTCCACTTT
TRBJ2-5,.,14,TRBV6-6,TRBD2,CASSSGGLQETQYF,TGTGCCAGCAGCAGCGGGGGGCTACAAGAGACCCAGTACTTC
TRBJ2-1,.,13,TRBV27,TRBD1,CASRRQGGDEQFF,TGTGCCAGCAGGAGACAGGGGGGCGATGAGCAGTTCTTC
TRBJ2-2,.,14,TRBV11-2,.,CASSTQGVAGELFF,TGTGCCAGCAGCACACAGGGAGTGGCCGGGGAGCTGTTTTTT
TRBJ2-1,.,15,TRBV7-3,TRBD1,CASSHGQAPYNEQFF,TGTGCCAGCAGCCATGGACAGGCACCGTACAATGAGCAGTTCTTC
TRBJ2-7,.,14,TRBV5-4,TRBD1,CASSLGTGENEQYF,TGTGCCAGCAGCTTAGGGACAGGGGAAAACGAGCAGTACTTC
TRBJ2-7,.,15,TRBV7-2,.,CASSYTQGSSYEQYF,TGTGCCAGCAGCTACACCCAGGGTTCCTCCTACGAGCAGTACTTC
TRBJ2-7,once,14,TRBV5-1,.,CASSLEQGPAEQYF,TGCGCCAGCAGCTTGGAACAGGGCCCGGCCGAGCAGTACTTC
TRBJ2-3,.,15,TRBV6-6,TRBD1,CASKNEGQHTDTQYF,TGTGCCAGCAAAAACGAGGGACAGCACACAGATACGCAGTATTTT
TRBJ2-7,once,19,TRBV23-1,TRBD2,CASSQSRPTREGTTGEQYF,TGCGCCAGCAGTCAATCAAGGCCGACTCGGGAGGGAACGACTGGCGAGCAGTACTTC
TRBJ2-1,.,15,TRBV7-3,TRBD2,CASSLGTSGSIEQFF,TGTGCCAGCAGCCTAGGGACTAGCGGGAGTATTGAGCAGTTCTTC
TRBJ1-3,.,17,TRBV4-1,.,CASSQEGRGITGNTIYF,TGCGCCAGCAGCCAAGAGGGCAGGGGCATTACTGGAAACACCATATATTTT
TRBJ2-7,.,17,TRBV18,TRBD1,CASSRPTANRGSYEQYF,TGTGCCAGCTCACGGCCCACAGCCAACAGGGGCTCCTACGAGCAGTACTTC
TRBJ2-1,.,14,TRBV7-2,.,CASSRDRGAYEQFF,TGTGCCAGCAGCCGGGATCGGGGGGCCTATGAGCAGTTCTTC
TRBJ2-5,few,14,TRBV7-9,.,CASSLGTGLETQYF,TGTGCCAGCAGCTTAGGTACGGGACTGGAGACCCAGTACTTC
TRBJ1-2,few,14,TRBV7-8,TRBD1,CASSSTGGIHGYTF,TGTGCCAGCAGCTCGACAGGGGGCATACATGGCTACACCTTC
TRBJ2-7,once,13,TRBV2,TRBD1,CASGVTGVGEQYF,TGTGCCAGCGGGGTGACAGGGGTTGGCGAGCAGTACTTC
TRBJ2-1,.,15,TRBV19,.,CASTTRTRLAYEQFF,TGTGCCAGCACCACTCGAACCCGTTTAGCGTATGAGCAGTTCTTC
TRBJ2-3,once,15,TRBV18,.,CASSPFERNTDTQYF,TGTGCCAGCTCACCATTCGAGAGGAACACAGATACGCAGTATTTT
TRBJ2-7,.,14,TRBV29-1,TRBD1,CSVDGQGEGYEQYF,TGCAGCGTCGATGGACAGGGGGAAGGGTACGAGCAGTACTTC
TRBJ2-3,.,13,TRBV6-1,TRBD1,CASRAGGQDTQYF,TGTGCCAGCAGGGCAGGGGGACAAGATACGCAGTATTTT
TRBJ2-4,.,17,TRBV7-2,TRBD2,CASSLSSSGIGKNIQYF,TGTGCCAGCAGCTTAAGTTCTAGCGGGATTGGCAAAAACATTCAGTACTTC
TRBJ1-2,.,13,TRBV28,.,CASSLKGNYGYTF,TGTGCCAGCAGTTTGAAGGGGAACTATGGCTACACCTTC
TRBJ1-2,.,14,TRBV10-3,.,CAISEFQGNYGYTF,TGTGCCATCAGTGAGTTCCAGGGGAACTATGGCTACACCTTC
TRBJ2-5,once,12,TRBV7-2,TRBD1,CASSFTDRAKYF,TGTGCCAGCAGCTTCACAGACAGGGCGAAGTACTTC
TRBJ1-3,.,14,TRBV27,TRBD1,CASSNRGSGNTIYF,TGTGCCAGCAGTAACAGGGGATCCGGAAACACCATATATTTT
TRBJ1-3,few,14,TRBV28,.,CASTTAGLGNTIYF,TGTGCCAGCACCACGGCAGGGCTTGGAAACACCATATATTTT
TRBJ1-3,.,14,TRBV7-9,.,CASRVDSSGNTIYF,TGTGCCAGCAGGGTGGACAGCTCTGGAAACACCATATATTTT
TRBJ2-2,.,14,TRBV10-3,.,CAISGRSVGGELFF,TGTGCCATCAGTGGGAGAAGTGTAGGCGGGGAGCTGTTTTTT